Presented here are 25 T cell receptor beta chains from one specimen sequenced in a study of T cell responses to AZD1222 COVID-19 vaccine. Assay: immunoSEQ multiplex PCR; the TCRdb copy retains only in-frame clones and omits some. The sample includes about 160,000 clones, about 88% of them seen just once. The sequences come from peripheral blood, collected on day 0 of AZD1222 vaccination. All receptors derive from an adult in good health.

This chain uses TRBV6-2 or TRBV6-3 with TRBJ2-7, with 7 nucleotides matching TRBD2. Germline V CDR1 and CDR2: MNHEY, SVGEGT. The CDR3 totals 14 residues. J was trimmed by 6 bases and V by 2 bases; bases with no gene match: 7. CDR3 in amino acids: CASSYGQRGAEQYF. The CDR3, as DNA: TGTGCCAGCAGTTACGGCCAGCGGGGAGCCGAGCAGTACTTC.

The rearrangement uses TRBV18 and TRBJ1-6; TRBD1 matches 8 bases. This CDR3 is built from 16 residues. CDR1 KGHSH and CDR2 LQKENI come from the germline V gene. The V segment lost 6 bases and the J segment 4 bases; nucleotides outside the gene matches: 8. The CDR3: CASSLDRGGYNSPLHF. The CDR3 DNA sequence: TGTGCCAGCTCCCTCGACAGGGGAGGATATAATTCACCCCTCCACTTT.

This chain uses TRBV6-5 with TRBJ2-5; 8 bases match TRBD1. The CDR3 totals 15 residues. The J segment lost 3 bases and the V segment lost 8 bases, leaving 11 bases of the junction unmatched. Germline assignment: CDR1 MNHEY and CDR2 SVGAGI. In DNA, the CDR3 is TGTGCCAGCCGCAATAGGGCAGGGGGCGAAGAGACCCAGTACTTC. Translating it yields CASRNRAGGEETQYF.

The V gene is TRBV7-2, the J gene TRBJ2-7; D is unresolved. The CDR3 runs to 11 residues. Trimming pared 5 bases from V and 2 bases from J, leaving 4 bases between. Germline loops: CDR1 SGHTA, CDR2 FQGNSA. The CDR3 sequence: CASSGPYEQYF. DNA for the CDR3: TGTGCCAGCAGCGGCCCCTACGAGCAGTACTTC.

V usage is TRBV5-4 and J usage is TRBJ2-2; TRBD2 agrees at 10 bases. CDR1 and CDR2 from the germline V gene are SGHNT and YYREEE (reference sequence). Unmatched junction bases numbered 4, after V lost 3 bases and J lost 8 bases. This CDR3 contains 14 residues. CDR3 amino acids: CASSSRTSGGELFF. The CDR3 nucleotides are TGTGCCAGCAGCTCTCGGACTAGCGGTGGGGAGCTGTTTTTT.

This sequence joins TRBV6-5 and TRBJ2-7; D not certain. CDR3 length: 13 amino acids. CDR1 and CDR2 from the germline V gene are MNHEY and SVGAGI. V was clipped by 5 bases and J by 2 bases, with 10 bases between them. The CDR3 loop reads CASSLDGPYEQYF. The DNA of the CDR3 is TGTGCCAGCAGTCTGGACGGACCCTACGAGCAGTACTTC.

The chain employs TRBV5-1 and TRBJ1-6; D remains unclear. The CDR3 runs to 16 residues. From germline, CDR1 is SGHRS and CDR2 YFSETQ. Between the trimmed V and J ends, which lost 1 base and 7 bases, there was a span of 15 bases. Written as DNA, the CDR3 is TGCGCCAGCAGCTTGAGCGGACGGATAGACAATTCACCCCTCCACTTT. As protein: CASSLSGRIDNSPLHF.

The V and J genes are TRBV5-4 and TRBJ2-2, with D maybe TRBD2 (6 bases). This CDR3 has 15 amino acids. V gave up 4 bases and J gave up 6 bases, with 16 bases separating them. Germline CDR1 is SGHNT and CDR2 is YYREEE (reference sequence). In DNA form, the CDR3 reads TGTGCCAGCAGCCGCTTCACCCGGGACTCCGGGGAGCTGTTTTTT. Its protein is CASSRFTRDSGELFF.

V gene TRBV6-5 combines with J gene TRBJ1-4; 7 nucleotides line up with TRBD1. The J segment lost 8 bases and the V segment lost 6 bases, leaving 9 bases of the junction unmatched. This CDR3 comprises 14 residues. CDR1 is MNHEY and CDR2 is SVGAGI in the germline V gene. This CDR3 is CASSPGGLREKLFF. The CDR3 region has the DNA TGTGCCAGCAGCCCAGGGGGGCTGCGGGAAAAACTGTTTTTT.

This chain connects TRBV5-1 to TRBJ2-2; 9 nucleotides line up with TRBD1. V was clipped by 2 bases and J by 3 bases; unmatched bases: 2. CDR1 is SGHRS, CDR2 YFSETQ, per germline. The CDR3 length is 15 residues. The CDR3 nucleotides are TGCGCCAGCAGCTTACAGGGGGCAGACACCGGGGAGCTGTTTTTT. Its translation is CASSLQGADTGELFF.

The J gene is TRBJ2-6, the V gene TRBV9; tentative D call: TRBD2 (5 bases). The CDR3 extends over 17 amino acids. With 2 bases removed from V and 1 base from J, the gap between germline ends came to 13 bases. Germline loops: CDR1 SGDLS, CDR2 YYNGEE. The CDR3 is CASSVLGGVSGANVLTF. In DNA, the CDR3 is TGTGCCAGCAGCGTCCTCGGAGGTGTATCTGGGGCCAACGTCCTGACTTTC.

The chain recombines TRBV5-4 with TRBJ1-6, with no clear D. The V gene lost 0 bases and the J gene lost 10 bases, with 11 bases spanning the gap. Germline V gene lookup returns CDR1 SGHNT and CDR2 YYREEE (reference sequence). The CDR3 contains 14 residues. CDR3 sequence (DNA): TGTGCCAGCAGCTTGGAGGCGGTCGGGTCACCCCTCCACTTT. Its protein product is CASSLEAVGSPLHF.

This chain connects TRBV11-2 to TRBJ1-4; no reliable D call. The CDR3 loop spans 15 amino acids. CDR1 and CDR2 from the germline V gene are SGHAT and FQNNGV. Trimming cost V 1 base and J 7 bases, with 13 bases left between them. This chain's CDR3 is CASSLAGLASEKLFF. The CDR3 DNA reads TGTGCCAGCAGCTTAGCGGGGTTAGCTTCTGAAAAACTGTTTTTT.

The J gene is TRBJ1-6, the V gene TRBV6-4; 7 nucleotides line up with TRBD1. Germline V CDR1 and CDR2: MRHNA, SNTAGT. The CDR3 covers 16 residues. V trimming: 2 bases; J trimming: 10 bases; junction bases outside the gene matches: 11. CDR3 sequence (DNA): TGTGCCAGCAGTGACAGAGGGGGCCAGGGGAGCTCACCCCTCCACTTT. It is translated as CASSDRGGQGSSPLHF.

The chain employs TRBV20-1 and TRBJ1-4; D is perhaps TRBD1 (6 bases). The V gene lost 3 bases and the J gene lost 8 bases, with 16 bases spanning the gap. The CDR3 runs to 14 residues. Germline assignment: CDR1 DFQATT and CDR2 SNEGSKA (reference sequence). Here the CDR3 DNA reads TGCAGTGCTAGTCCCCCAGGGGTTAGGGAAAAACTGTTTTTT. It is translated as CSASPPGVREKLFF.

V gene TRBV19 combines with J gene TRBJ2-2, with TRBD2 identical over 10 bases. Unmatched junction bases numbered 6, after V lost 6 bases and J lost 5 bases. Looked up from germline, CDR1 is LNHDA and CDR2 is SQIVND (reference sequence). The CDR3 has 15 residues. CDR3 sequence reads: CASSRLAGVTGELFF. The DNA for the CDR3 is TGTGCCAGTAGCAGGCTAGCGGGAGTAACCGGGGAGCTGTTTTTT.

This rearrangement joins TRBV7-3 to TRBJ2-5; 10 nucleotides agree with TRBD2. The germline gives CDR1 SGHTA, CDR2 FQGTGA. CDR3 length: 16 residues. Trimming took 2 bases from V and 2 from J; bases not matched to a gene: 5. DNA for the CDR3: TGTGCCAGCAGCTTAGCTAGCGGGAGTGGACAAGAGACCCAGTACTTC. This sequence encodes CASSLASGSGQETQYF.

This clone was seen once. The chain joins TRBV28 to TRBJ1-4; 7 bases fit TRBD1. The germline CDR1 and CDR2 sequences are MDHEN and SYDVKM. With V trimmed by 5 bases and J by 5 bases, 8 bases remained unmatched. The CDR3 extends over 15 amino acids. The CDR3 DNA is TGTGCCAGCAGTCCATCACAGGACAGGAATGAAAAACTGTTTTTT. Amino acids: CASSPSQDRNEKLFF.

V usage is TRBV19 and J usage is TRBJ2-2; D possibly corresponds to TRBD1 (7 bases). The CDR3 is 17 residues long. V gave up 7 bases and J gave up 1 base, with 19 bases separating them. The germline gives CDR1 LNHDA, CDR2 SQIVND (reference sequence). CDR3 sequence (DNA): TGTGCCAGTACCATCAGAAGACAGGGAGGGAACACCGGGGAGCTGTTTTTT. It is translated as CASTIRRQGGNTGELFF.

The chain carries TRBV28 and TRBJ1-3, with D unresolved. V was clipped by 5 bases and J by 4 bases, with 15 bases between them. In germline, CDR1 is MDHEN, CDR2 SYDVKM. CDR3 length: 15 amino acids. Written as DNA, the CDR3 is TGTGCCAGCAGTAGGTATGATGCGGAAGGAAACACCATATATTTT. Its protein product is CASSRYDAEGNTIYF.

The chain is built from TRBV28 and TRBJ1-5, with 7 bases matching TRBD1. From germline, CDR1 is MDHEN and CDR2 SYDVKM. V shed 4 bases, J shed 9 bases, and the junction held 15 bases outside the gene matches. The CDR3 runs to 16 residues. The CDR3 is CASSSPGQTSGAPQHF. CDR3 DNA: TGTGCCAGCAGTTCCCCGGGACAGACTTCAGGGGCGCCCCAGCATTTT.

Points on this clone: The junction departs from germline at one end; a sequencing error may be responsible. CDR3 sequence: CASTYPGQGSATHF. CDR3 DNA sequence: TGTGCCAGCACCTATCCGGGACAGGGTTCTGCGACGCACTTC. V usage is TRBV28 and J usage is TRBJ2-5; 9 positions match TRBD1. The CDR3 contains 14 residues. Germline CDR1 MDHEN, CDR2 SYDVKM.

For this clone: Other nucleotide sequences from this sample produce the same CDR3. The V and J genes are TRBV7-2 and TRBJ2-2; D remains unclear. V was shortened by 1 base and J by 1 base, with 7 bases between the two germline ends. The CDR3 loop spans 15 amino acids. Germline V lookup: CDR1 SGHTA, CDR2 FQGNSA. The DNA for the CDR3 is TGTGCCAGCAGCTTAGGACTGGGGAACACCGGGGAGCTGTTTTTT. It codes for CASSLGLGNTGELFF.

The gene calls are TRBV2 and TRBJ2-1; D ambiguous. In germline, CDR1 is SNHLY, CDR2 FYNNEI. The CDR3 consists of 11 residues. Trimming removed 6 bases at V and 5 bases at J, with 5 bases between. The chain's CDR3 is CASSDNNEQFF. The CDR3 DNA reads TGTGCCAGCAGCGATAACAATGAGCAGTTCTTC.

The CDR3 DNA reads TGTGCCAGCAGCTTACAGGCCGCCAAAAACATTCAGTACTTC. Its protein is CASSLQAAKNIQYF. This chain links TRBV5-4 with TRBJ2-4; TRBD1 is a possible D gene (5 bases). CDR3 length: 14 amino acids. Trimming removed 2 bases at V and 1 base at J, with 7 bases between. The germline V gene encodes CDR1 SGHNT and CDR2 YYREEE (reference sequence).